These 21 T cell receptor beta chains originate from one sample sequenced in a study of blood T cell repertoires in COVID-19. Clones were read by immunoSEQ multiplex PCR, and TCRdb kept only the in-frame ones, dropping some. Among roughly 150,000 clones listed, 75% to 90% were seen once. Sequencing was carried out using peripheral blood. These receptor sequences come from a human donor in a cohort sampled during active COVID-19.

The chain carries TRBV7-2 and TRBJ2-1; 10 bases match TRBD2. The germline gives CDR1 SGHTA, CDR2 FQGNSA. J was trimmed by 4 bases and V by 3 bases; bases with no gene match: 6. The CDR3 runs 16 residues. Here the CDR3 reads CASSFSSGGRYNEQFF. CDR3 in DNA: TGTGCCAGCAGCTTCTCTAGCGGGGGACGATACAATGAGCAGTTCTTC.

This clone occurred once. V gene TRBV7-8 combines with J gene TRBJ1-1, with 8 bases identical to TRBD1. The J segment lost 0 bases and the V segment lost 5 bases, leaving 8 bases of the junction unmatched. The length of the CDR3 is 16 residues. Germline V gene data show CDR1 as SGHVS and CDR2 as FQNEAQ. CDR3 sequence (DNA): TGTGCCAGCAGCCCGCGGGACAGGTCATTGAACACTGAAGCTTTCTTT. Amino acid sequence: CASSPRDRSLNTEAFF.

The CDR3 loop reads CASSPPEGAETQYF. CDR3 sequence (DNA): TGTGCCAGCTCACCGCCGGAAGGGGCGGAGACCCAGTACTTC. The chain couples TRBV18 to TRBJ2-5, with D possibly matching TRBD1 (5 bases). Trimming left V 3 bases short and J 5 bases short, with 13 bases between. This CDR3 contains 14 residues. Germline assignment: CDR1 KGHSH and CDR2 LQKENI.

The chain recombines TRBV5-6 with TRBJ1-1; 8 bases fit TRBD1. CDR3 length: 16 amino acids. The germline V gene has CDR1 SGHDT and CDR2 YYEEEE. The trim removed 4 bases at V and 4 bases at J, leaving 12 bases unmatched. The CDR3 spells CASSPRDRYMTTEAFF. As DNA, the CDR3 is TGTGCCAGCAGCCCAAGGGACAGGTATATGACCACTGAAGCTTTCTTT.

The chain carries TRBV7-6 and TRBJ1-3; TRBD1 is a possible D gene (5 bases). The germline V gene encodes CDR1 SGHVS and CDR2 FNYEAQ. Trimming removed 5 bases at V and 0 bases at J, with 17 bases between. This CDR3 contains 17 residues. DNA of the CDR3: TGTGCCAGCAGCCCCAGGGTCTCCCTTCTCTCTGGAAACACCATATATTTT. Amino acids: CASSPRVSLLSGNTIYF.

The chain has TRBV5-1 and TRBJ1-6; the D is unclear. V lost 3 bases, J lost 5 bases, and 6 bases lay in between. The V gene's germline CDR1 is SGHRS and CDR2 YFSETQ. This CDR3 is 13 amino acids long. The CDR3 DNA sequence: TGCGCCAGCAGCTACCAGGATAATTCACCCCTCCACTTT. Residues: CASSYQDNSPLHF.

This clone was seen only once. This chain uses TRBV9 with TRBJ2-2; 7 nucleotides agree with TRBD1. CDR1 SGDLS and CDR2 YYNGEE come from the germline V gene. V shed 3 bases and J 3 bases; nucleotides not matched to a gene: 5. The CDR3 loop spans 15 amino acids. DNA for the CDR3: TGTGCCAGCAGCGCCTCTACAGGGGACACCGGGGAGCTGTTTTTT. Amino acid sequence: CASSASTGDTGELFF.

This chain joins TRBV19 and TRBJ1-6, with 7 bases lining up with TRBD1. The trim removed 5 bases at V and 6 bases at J, leaving 7 bases unmatched. This CDR3 comprises 15 residues. CDR1 is LNHDA and CDR2 is SQIVND in the germline V gene (reference sequence). CDR3 coding DNA: TGTGCCAGTAGTGACACCGGGACAGCTAATTCACCCCTCCACTTT. Its translation is CASSDTGTANSPLHF.

J is TRBJ2-7 and V is TRBV27, with 9 bases lining up with TRBD2. This CDR3 contains 18 residues. The germline V gene has CDR1 MNHEY and CDR2 SMNVEV (reference sequence). J gave up 5 bases and V 3 bases, and 17 bases lay outside the gene matches. The DNA of the CDR3 is TGTGCCAGCAGTTTGGGGTCGGCTAGCGGGACCATCCTACACGAGCAGTACTTC. Translation gives CASSLGSASGTILHEQYF.

V is TRBV10-3 and J is TRBJ2-1, with 11 nucleotides matching TRBD2. V lost 2 bases and J lost 10; bases outside the gene matches: 7. The germline V gene has CDR1 ENHRY and CDR2 SYGVKD. The CDR3 sequence is 15 residues long. The CDR3 DNA reads as TGTGCCATCAGTGAGGCCCGACTAGCGGGAAGCGAGCAGTTCTTC. Translating gives CAISEARLAGSEQFF.

The chain recombines TRBV11-2 with TRBJ2-7; TRBD1 agrees at 10 bases. CDR3 length: 16 amino acids. V lost 5 bases, J lost 3 bases, and 10 bases stayed unmatched. Germline loops: CDR1 SGHAT, CDR2 FQNNGV. Here the CDR3 DNA reads TGTGCCAGCAGCCCCCTTAGGGGACAGGGGAACTACGAGCAGTACTTC. This codes for CASSPLRGQGNYEQYF.

CDR3 region: CASRPGGLRTEAFF. The CDR3 nucleotides read TGTGCCAGCAGGCCAGGGGGGTTGCGCACTGAAGCTTTCTTT. The genes are TRBV6-5 and TRBJ1-1; 7 bases are shared with TRBD1. Germline V CDR1 and CDR2: MNHEY, SVGAGI. With V trimmed by 6 bases and J by 4 bases, 8 bases remained unmatched. The CDR3 has 14 amino acids.

The CDR3 DNA follows: TGCGCCAGCAGCCAAGTAACTCCTTACTCTGGGGCCAACGTCCTGACTTTC. This encodes CASSQVTPYSGANVLTF. The chain employs TRBV4-3 and TRBJ2-6; no definite D call. The CDR3 contains 17 residues. Germline V gives CDR1 LGHNA, CDR2 YSLEER. V lost 1 base and J 0 bases, leaving 10 bases between the germline ends.

The genes are TRBV25-1 and TRBJ2-7; TRBD1 aligns across 8 bases. After removal of 4 bases from V and 1 base from J, the junction contained 3 bases not matched to a gene. The CDR3 contains 14 residues. Germline-derived CDR1 and CDR2 are MGHDK and SYGVNS. The CDR3 spells CASSVGQGSYEQYF. The CDR3, as DNA: TGTGCCAGCAGTGTCGGACAGGGTTCCTACGAGCAGTACTTC.

The rearrangement uses TRBV5-1 and TRBJ2-3; a weak D match, TRBD1 (5 bases). This CDR3 is built from 15 residues. The germline gives CDR1 SGHRS, CDR2 YFSETQ. V was shortened by 0 bases and J by 6 bases, with 14 bases between the two germline ends. CDR3 loop: CASSLVGAGGDTQYF. DNA of the CDR3: TGCGCCAGCAGCTTGGTTGGGGCAGGTGGGGATACGCAGTATTTT. Based on the CDR3 plus reference TRBV5-1 and TRBJ2-3, the full variable domain is KAGVTQTPRYLIKTRGQQVTLSCSPISGHRSVSWYQQTPGQGLQFLFEYFSETQRNKGNFPGRFSGRQFSNSRSEMNVSTLELGDSALYLCASSLVGAGGDTQYFGPGTRLTVL.

This sequence joins TRBV27 and TRBJ2-3; TRBD2 agrees at 16 bases. The CDR3 contains 18 residues. Germline loops: CDR1 MNHEY, CDR2 SMNVEV (reference sequence). After removal of 5 bases from V and 1 base from J, the junction contained 6 bases not matched to a gene. This CDR3 reads CASSPGLAGGPGTDTQYF. For the CDR3, the DNA is TGTGCCAGCAGTCCGGGACTAGCGGGGGGGCCGGGCACAGATACGCAGTATTTT.

The chain employs TRBV20-1 and TRBJ2-3; D gene uncertain. V lost 4 bases and J lost 7, with 9 bases in between. Germline assignment: CDR1 DFQATT and CDR2 SNEGSKA (reference sequence). CDR3 length equals 11 residues. The CDR3 sequence: CSAKPPNTQYF. CDR3 sequence (DNA): TGCAGTGCTAAGCCACCGAATACGCAGTATTTT.

The V and J genes are TRBV28 and TRBJ2-3, with D tentatively TRBD1 (5 bases). Trimming removed 6 bases at V and 3 bases at J, with 25 bases between. CDR1 and CDR2 (germline): MDHEN, SYDVKM. CDR3 size: 18 residues. The CDR3 region has the DNA TGTGCCAGCAGGAGGTTCAGGGCAGCACTTAGCATGACAGATACGCAGTATTTT. It yields the protein CASRRFRAALSMTDTQYF.

In this sample, this clone turned up a few times. The gene calls are TRBV7-2 and TRBJ1-1; D remains ambiguous. Trimming removed 3 bases from V and 6 bases from J, with 14 bases in between. The CDR3 loop spans 14 amino acids. The germline V gene encodes CDR1 SGHTA and CDR2 FQGNSA. The DNA for the CDR3 is TGTGCCAGCAGCTTGGGCAGTTGGGCCCCTGAAGCTTTCTTT. Its translation: CASSLGSWAPEAFF. The whole variable domain, filled in from reference TRBV7-2 and TRBJ1-1, reads GAGVSQSPSNKVTEKGKDVELRCDPISGHTALYWYRQSLGQGLEFLIYFQGNSAPDKSGLPSDRFSAERTGGSVSTLTIQRTQQEDSAVYLCASSLGSWAPEAFFGQGTRLTVV.

The chain couples TRBV18 to TRBJ2-3; D uncertain. The CDR3 covers 12 residues. V gave up 5 bases and J gave up 6 bases, with 9 bases separating them. The germline V gene has CDR1 KGHSH and CDR2 LQKENI. This CDR3 is CASSNTLDTQYF. Here the CDR3 DNA reads TGTGCCAGCTCAAACACCCTGGATACGCAGTATTTT.

This clone has only a few counts. The chain has TRBV4-1 and TRBJ2-5; 14 bases line up with TRBD2. This CDR3 spans 17 amino acids. V was clipped by 1 base and J by 3 bases; unmatched bases: 4. Per the germline V gene, CDR1 is MGHRA and CDR2 is YSYEKL. CDR3 nucleotides: TGCGCCAGCAGCCAAGTAGGGACTAGCGGGGGTAAAGAGACCCAGTACTTC. It encodes CASSQVGTSGGKETQYF.